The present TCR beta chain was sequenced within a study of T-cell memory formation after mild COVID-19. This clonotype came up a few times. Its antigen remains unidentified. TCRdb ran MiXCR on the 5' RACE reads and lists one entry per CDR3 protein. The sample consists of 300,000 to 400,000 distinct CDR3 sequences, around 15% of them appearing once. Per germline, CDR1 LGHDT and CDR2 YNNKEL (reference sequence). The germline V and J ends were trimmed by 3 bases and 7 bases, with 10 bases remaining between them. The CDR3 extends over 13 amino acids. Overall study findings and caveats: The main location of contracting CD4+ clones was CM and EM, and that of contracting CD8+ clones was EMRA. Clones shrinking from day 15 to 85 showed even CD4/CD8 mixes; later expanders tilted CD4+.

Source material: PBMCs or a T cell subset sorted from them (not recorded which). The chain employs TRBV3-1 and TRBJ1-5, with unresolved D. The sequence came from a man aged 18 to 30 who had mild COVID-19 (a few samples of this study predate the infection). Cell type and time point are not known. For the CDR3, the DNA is TGTGCCAGCAGCCAGCTAGGCGGCCAGCCCCAGCATTTT. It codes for CASSQLGGQPQHF.